These 20 T cell receptor beta chains share one sample of origin, sequenced in a study of tissue T cells after allogeneic stem cell transplantation. TCRdb's copy holds only in-frame clones and misses some; the assay was immunoSEQ multiplex PCR. The sample includes about 6,800 clones, roughly a third of them seen just once. Stated time point: mouse harvest day 14 after allogeneic transplant. The graft held 10^6 splenic CD5+ T cells and 10^7 T-cell-depleted bone marrow cells. Sequencing was performed on skin. The receptors derive from a female BALB/c mouse given C57BL/6 T cells with graft-versus-host disease after an allogeneic hematopoietic cell transplant.

A single count supports this clone. Mouse germline and gene names are used. The read gets to within 1 residue of the CDR3 end, and the germline J gene fills in the rest. The chain uses TRBV20 and TRBJ1-4; D remains unclear. The length of the CDR3 is 12 residues. The V and J ends lost 0 bases and 7 bases respectively, with 6 bases between them. Germline CDR1 reads GFQATS; CDR2 reads STVNSAI. CDR3 amino acids: CGAREPTERLFF. The sequenced part of the CDR3 DNA is TGTGGTGCTAGGGAGCCTACCGAAAGATTATTT.

This clone has more than one count but fewer than ten. Gene names are mouse gene names. The read is 1 residue too short to cover the CDR3 end, so that end is filled in from the germline J gene. The chain is built from TRBV23 and TRBJ1-1. From germline, CDR1 is KGHTA and CDR2 FQNQQP. The CDR3 covers 11 residues. The CDR3 DNA, read in part, is TGCTCCAGCAGTCAGAACACAGAAGTCTTC. Translation gives CSSSQNTEVF. The full CDR3 is CSSSQNTEVFF.

There are a few counts of this clone. Germline and genes: mouse. The CDR3 goes on 1 residue after the read ends, and that part is filled in from the germline J gene. The V call is TRBV12-1, the J call TRBJ2-3; 11 positions agree with TRBD2. Germline V CDR1 and CDR2: SGHSN, HYEKVE. This CDR3 is built from 14 residues. V lost 4 bases, J lost 3 bases, and 2 bases stayed unmatched. The part of the CDR3 DNA that was read is TGTGCCAGCTCCCGGGACTGGGGGGCAGAAACGCTGTAT. Translated, it gives CASSRDWGAETLY. The full CDR3 reads CASSRDWGAETLYF. The complete variable domain, with remaining parts taken from reference TRBV12-1 and TRBJ2-3, reads DSGVVQSPRHIIKEKGGRSVLTCIPISGHSNVVWYQQTLGKELKFLIQHYEKVERDKGFLPSRFSVQQFDDYHSEMNMSALELEDSAMYFCASSRDWGAETLYFGSGTRLTVL.

This clone ranks as medium-sized. The genes are named according to mouse. The read stops 1 residue short of the end of the CDR3; the missing end is completed from the germline J gene. The gene calls are TRBV15 and TRBJ2-3, with D possibly matching TRBD2 (6 bases). This CDR3 has 14 amino acids. The V and J ends lost 3 bases and 0 bases respectively, with 7 bases between them. The germline V gene encodes CDR1 SGHND and CDR2 FRSKSL. Incomplete CDR3 DNA: TGTGCCAGCAGTTTTGGGGGTAGTGCAGAAACGCTGTAT. Encoded protein: CASSFGGSAETLY. The entire CDR3 protein is CASSFGGSAETLYF.

Concerning this clone itself: The gene names given are mouse names. The CDR3 end falls 1 residue outside the read, so it is completed with the germline J gene. V is TRBV22 and J is TRBJ1-1; the D call of TRBD1 is as the table states it, not checked on the DNA. TRBV22 is a listed pseudogene. There are 9 residues in the CDR3. The covered CDR3 bases are TGTGCCAGAAGAGGAGAAGTCTTC. Its translation: CARRGEVF. The full CDR3 sequence reads CARRGEVFF.

This clone was picked up a small number of times. Gene names are mouse gene names. The read terminates 1 residue ahead of where the CDR3 ends, so the germline J gene completes it. J is TRBJ1-4 and V is TRBV26, with D hard to call. Trimming removed 4 bases at V and 0 bases at J, with 6 bases between. The CDR3 runs 14 residues. Germline CDR1 KGHPV, CDR2 FQNQEV (reference sequence). The CDR3 loop is CASSPQISNERLFF. Incomplete CDR3 DNA: TGTGCCAGCAGTCCACAGATTTCCAACGAAAGATTATTT.

A note on this clone: The junction shows a germline mismatch at one end, possibly a read error. The genes are named according to mouse. The read falls 1 residue short of the CDR3 end, and the missing part is taken from the germline J gene. The V gene is TRBV31, the J gene TRBJ1-1; no clear D gene. This CDR3 has 14 residues. The germline gives CDR1 GKSSPN, CDR2 SITVG. The covered CDR3 bases are TGTGCCTGGAGCCCACGGGCATCGAACGCAGAAGTCTTC. Protein sequence: CAWSPRASNAEVF. The CDR3 in full is CAWSPRASNAEVFF.

Worth noting for this clone: Genes here carry mouse names. The observed sequence ends 1 residue before the CDR3 terminus, with the missing tail filled in from the germline J gene. The V and J genes are TRBV2 and TRBJ2-1, with D tentatively TRBD2 (5 bases). Trimming removed 0 bases at V and 1 base at J, with 10 bases between. Germline V gene sequence: CDR1 LGHNA, CDR2 YSYQKL. This CDR3 has 16 residues. The CDR3 here is CASSQEDSLNYAEQFF. The CDR3 bases that were read are TGTGCCAGCAGCCAAGAGGACTCCTTAAACTATGCTGAGCAGTTC.

A word on this clone: Any gene name here is a mouse gene name. The sequenced fragment ends 1 residue before the CDR3 boundary, so the rest is inferred from the germline J gene. The chain is built from TRBV26 and TRBJ2-7; TRBD2 agrees at 13 bases. This CDR3 has 15 amino acids. Germline V gene lookup returns CDR1 KGHPV and CDR2 FQNQEV (reference sequence). The V segment lost 6 bases and the J segment 6 bases; nucleotides outside the gene matches: 8. CDR3 sequence reads: CASSHGLGGRVEQYF. The sequenced CDR3 bases are TGTGCCAGCAGCCACGGACTGGGGGGGCGCGTTGAACAGTAC.

Concerning this clone itself: The germline and genes are mouse ones. The CDR3 spells CASSLSINQDTQYF. The CDR3 bases that were read are TGTGCCAGCAGTCTGTCAATTAACCAAGACACCCAGTAC. This chain connects TRBV26 to TRBJ2-5; D unclear. The read ends 1 residue shy of where the CDR3 ends; the end is completed using the germline J gene. V was trimmed by 0 bases and J by 0 bases, leaving 4 bases between them. CDR1 and CDR2 from the germline V gene are KGHPV and FQNQEV (reference sequence). The CDR3 sequence is 14 residues long.

In the case of this clone: Gene names and germline refer to mouse. The read terminates 1 residue before the CDR3 end, so the remaining end is supplied by the germline J gene. This chain joins TRBV31 and TRBJ1-5, with a weak D call TRBD1 (6 bases). The germline V and J ends were trimmed by 0 bases and 4 bases, with 10 bases remaining between them. The CDR3 spans 14 residues. Germline CDR1 reads GKSSPN; CDR2 reads SITVG. The CDR3 DNA, read in part, is TGTGCCTGGAGTCTAAAAGGGGGGAACCAGGCTCCGCTT. As protein: CAWSLKGGNQAPL. In full, the CDR3 reads CAWSLKGGNQAPLF.

On this clone itself: Gene names follow the mouse nomenclature. The observed sequence ends 1 residue before the CDR3 terminus, with the missing tail filled in from the germline J gene. The chain joins TRBV13-2 to TRBJ1-1, with 9 bases lining up with TRBD1. CDR1 and CDR2 (germline): NNHNN, SYGAGS (reference sequence). The junction had 4 bases not matched to a gene; V was cut back by 3 bases and J by 1 base. The CDR3 has 15 residues. The DNA read from the CDR3 is TGTGCCAGCGGTGTCCCACAGGGGGCGAACACAGAAGTCTTC. Translated, it gives CASGVPQGANTEVF. The whole CDR3 region reads CASGVPQGANTEVFF.

This clone was detected a few times. Genes here carry mouse names. The CDR3 goes on 1 residue after the read ends, and that part is filled in from the germline J gene. The chain is built from TRBV23 and TRBJ2-2; TRBD1, as called in the table, went unchecked against the DNA. Germline V gene data show CDR1 as KGHTA and CDR2 as FQNQQP. There are 16 residues in the CDR3. The CDR3 bases that were read are TGCTCCAGCAGCCGGGGACAGGGGGCGGGCACCGGGCAGCTCTAC. Its translation: CSSSRGQGAGTGQLY. The whole CDR3 region reads CSSSRGQGAGTGQLYF.

A word on this clone: Genes and germline come from the mouse. The sequenced fragment ends 1 residue before the CDR3 boundary, so the rest is inferred from the germline J gene. The genes are TRBV26 and TRBJ2-1; possibly TRBD2 for D (6 bases). In germline, CDR1 is KGHPV, CDR2 FQNQEV (reference sequence). The CDR3 covers 14 residues. Between the trimmed V and J ends, which lost 2 bases and 7 bases, there was a span of 12 bases. Partial CDR3 DNA: TGTGCCAGCAGTCTGAATGGGGGAGGCGCTGAGCAGTTC. This sequence encodes CASSLNGGGAEQF. From start to end, the CDR3 is CASSLNGGGAEQFF.

This clone is categorized as medium-sized. Gene names denote mouse genes. The CDR3 end is not reached by the read, which stops 1 residue before it; the germline J gene fills it in. The chain couples TRBV26 to TRBJ2-7; tentative D call: TRBD2 (6 bases). V was trimmed by 0 bases and J by 2 bases, leaving 8 bases between them. This CDR3 has 14 residues. CDR1 is KGHPV, CDR2 FQNQEV, per germline (reference sequence). The CDR3 sequence is CASSLSTGPYEQYF. Partial CDR3 DNA: TGTGCCAGCAGTCTGTCGACTGGCCCCTATGAACAGTAC. Filled out from reference TRBV26 and TRBJ2-7, the complete variable domain reads NSKVIQTPRYLVKGQGQKAKMRCIPEKGHPVVFWYQQNKNNEFKFLINFQNQEVLQQIDMTEKRFSAECPSNSPCSLEIQSSEAGDSALYLCASSLSTGPYEQYFGPGTRLTVL.

With regard to this clone: Mouse gene names and germline throughout. The DNA read from the CDR3 is TGCACCTGCAGTGCAGAGGGACTGGGGTATGCTGAGCAGTTC. Its protein product is CTCSAEGLGYAEQF. In full, the CDR3 reads CTCSAEGLGYAEQFF. The rearrangement joins TRBV1 to TRBJ2-1, with 10 bases matching TRBD2. The missing CDR3 end, 1 residue past where the read stops, is filled in from the germline J gene. Germline CDR1 and CDR2: NSQYPW and LRSPGD (reference sequence). CDR3 length: 15 amino acids. Losses at the gene ends were 0 bases for V and 4 bases for J; bases not matched to a gene: 0.

A word on this clone: Germline and genes here are mouse. The observed sequence ends 1 residue before the CDR3 terminus, with the missing tail filled in from the germline J gene. V gene TRBV31 combines with J gene TRBJ1-3, with D perhaps TRBD1 (5 bases). The CDR3 is 14 amino acids. Germline CDR1 reads GKSSPN; CDR2 reads SITVG. V was clipped by 3 bases and J by 0 bases, with 9 bases between them. CDR3 DNA (partial): TGTGCCTGGAGCGCAGGGTATTCTGGAAATACGCTCTAT. Translating it yields CAWSAGYSGNTLY. The complete CDR3 protein is CAWSAGYSGNTLYF.

The sample holds a few counts of this clone. Mouse germline and gene names are used. The sequence runs out 1 residue before the end of the CDR3; the remainder is reconstructed from the germline J gene. The chain carries TRBV26 and TRBJ2-1; a weak D match, TRBD2 (6 bases). CDR1 and CDR2 (germline): KGHPV, FQNQEV (reference sequence). Trimming took 0 bases from V and 3 from J, leaving 6 bases between them. The CDR3 has 14 residues. The CDR3 DNA, read in part, is TGTGCCAGCAGTCTGTCGGGGGGCTATGCTGAGCAGTTC. This gives the protein CASSLSGGYAEQF. The CDR3 as a whole reads CASSLSGGYAEQFF.

This clone appeared a few times. Mouse names are used for the genes. Incomplete CDR3 DNA: TGTGCCAGCAGTCGCGGGACATCTTACACCGGGCAGCTCTAC. Protein product: CASSRGTSYTGQLY. The entire CDR3 protein reads CASSRGTSYTGQLYF. The chain joins TRBV26 to TRBJ2-2; tentatively, D is TRBD1 (6 bases). The read halts 1 residue ahead of the CDR3 end, with the missing end drawn from the germline J gene. The CDR3 has 15 amino acids. From germline, CDR1 is KGHPV and CDR2 FQNQEV (reference sequence). V lost 4 bases, J lost 3 bases, and 12 bases lay in between.

Details on this clone: Gene labels here are mouse ones. With the read ending 1 residue before the CDR3 end, the germline J gene is used to fill in that end. J is TRBJ2-2 and V is TRBV3, with D perhaps TRBD1 (6 bases). CDR1 and CDR2 (germline): SNHLY, FYNGKV (reference sequence). This CDR3 spans 15 amino acids. Trimming took off 4 bases at V and 1 base at J, with 10 bases between the two ends. This CDR3 reads CASSSGTINTGQLYF. Partial CDR3 DNA: TGTGCCAGCAGCTCCGGGACAATAAACACCGGGCAGCTCTAC.